This TCR beta chain is from a study of response to subunit inactivated influenza vaccine. Study outcomes and limitations: There was a suggestion from the authors that each seasonal influenza vaccination recruits few new T cells.

The CDR3 sequence is 15 residues long. From germline, CDR1 is SGHRS and CDR2 YFSETQ. The V gene end was trimmed by 2 bases and the J gene end by 0 bases; junction bases not matched to a gene: 2. In its sample, this clonotype was seen many times. The antigen is unknown. TCRdb re-analysed the RT-PCR reads in MiXCR, keeping a single row per CDR3 protein. The sample includes approximately 500,000 distinct CDR3 sequences, 14% of them seen just once. The sequence was collected from a man aged 45-60 years who received an inactivated influenza vaccine. The chain is built from TRBV5-1 and TRBJ2-1, with 7 bases fitting TRBD1. Sequencing used PBMCs from blood, obtained about 11 days after vaccination. The CDR3 loop reads CASSFTGDSYNEQFF. The CDR3 DNA follows: TGCGCCAGCAGCTTCACAGGGGACTCCTACAATGAGCAGTTCTTC.